The rows below give T cell receptor beta chains drawn from one sample of a study of shared clonotypes between healthy human individuals. Sequenced by immunoSEQ multiplex PCR; TCRdb stores in-frame clones only, minus some. In the table there are 85,000 to 100,000 clones, 68% of which are singletons. The sample was memory CD8+ T cells sorted from blood. These receptor sequences come from a man younger than 40 in good health. Each CDR3 is given with its conserved first and last residue. Each record gives: D gene, clone size, J gene, V gene, CDR3 DNA, CDR3 protein. A D gene is named only where the DNA matches it firmly. For some rows the clone size is stated as once, few or many, or as a class when expanded; others skip it.

>TRBD2|NA|TRBJ2-3|TRBV30
TGTGCCTGGAATCGCGGGAGGGACCTTAACACAGATACGCAGTATTTT
CAWNRGRDLNTDTQYF
>NA|NA|TRBJ1-4|TRBV4-1
TGCGCCAGCAGCCAGACCGGTATTAATGAAAAACTGTTTTTT
CASSQTGINEKLFF
>NA|NA|TRBJ1-1|TRBV5-1
TGCGCCAGCAGCGCTAGGGGGGACGATGGTGAAGCTTTCTTT
CASSARGDDGEAFF
>NA|NA|TRBJ2-7|TRBV5-6
TGTGCCAGCAGCTTGGCCGGCGCTTCCTACGAGCAGTACTTC
CASSLAGASYEQYF
>NA|NA|TRBJ2-7|TRBV7-2
TGTGCCAGCGGCCCTGAATACGAGCAGTACTTC
CASGPEYEQYF
>TRBD2|NA|TRBJ2-1|TRBV25-1
TGTGCCAGCAGTCCCCAGCGGGAGCAGAACAATGAGCAGTTCTTC
CASSPQREQNNEQFF
>NA|NA|TRBJ2-3|TRBV18
TGTGCCAGCTCACCACAACGCACAGATACGCAGTATTTT
CASSPQRTDTQYF
>NA|NA|TRBJ1-2|TRBV11-2
TGTGCCAGCAGCTTAGGTGGAGACGGACTTCGGTATGGCTACACCTTC
CASSLGGDGLRYGYTF
>NA|once|TRBJ2-7|TRBV1
TGCACCAGCAGCCGTGCACTAGCGGGAAACGAGCAGTACTTC
CTSSRALAGNEQYF
>TRBD1|few|TRBJ2-1|TRBV25-1
TGTGCCAGCAGTGGACAGGGGGGCGCGGGAGCTGAGCAGTTCTTC
CASSGQGGAGAEQFF
>TRBD2|few|TRBJ2-3|TRBV11-3
TGTGCCAGCAGCCGTACCACACTAGCGGGAGTCACAGATACGCAGTATTTT
CASSRTTLAGVTDTQYF
>NA|few|TRBJ2-2|TRBV7-2
TGTGCCAGCAGCTTCATCCCAGAATTGACGAACACCGGGGAGCTGTTTTTT
CASSFIPELTNTGELFF
>NA|NA|TRBJ2-1|TRBV4-3
TGCGCCAGCAGCCAAGATAGGAGCGCCTCCTACAATGAGCAGTTCTTC
CASSQDRSASYNEQFF
>NA|NA|TRBJ2-1|TRBV9
TGTGCCAGCAGCGGGACGAGTAGCTCCTACAATGAGCAGTTCTTC
CASSGTSSSYNEQFF
>NA|NA|TRBJ2-1|TRBV19
TGTGCCAGTAGTATATTCAATGAGCAGTTCTTC
CASSIFNEQFF
>NA|few|TRBJ2-7|TRBV7-7
TGTGCTAGCAGCTTACGAATTGGGGCGGTGGAGCAGTACTTC
CASSLRIGAVEQYF
>NA|NA|TRBJ2-7|TRBV4-3
TGCGCCAGCAGCCAGGAGATATCAACCAGGACAGAGTTATACGAGCAGTACTTC
CASSQEISTRTELYEQYF
>TRBD2|NA|TRBJ2-3|TRBV10-2
TGCGCCAGCATGGGGACTAGGAGCACAGATACGCAGTATTTT
CASMGTRSTDTQYF
>NA|NA|TRBJ2-5|TRBV10-3
TGTGCCATCAGTAACATACTTAGCGGCTACTTC
CAISNILSGYF
>TRBD1|NA|TRBJ2-1|TRBV7-2
TGTGCCAGCAGTATATACTCGGGACAGGGGGCTGGTGAGCAGTTCTTC
CASSIYSGQGAGEQFF
>NA|NA|TRBJ2-5|TRBV6-5
TGTGCCAGCAGTTACCGGGGGCGCCAAGAGACCCAGTACTTC
CASSYRGRQETQYF
>TRBD2|NA|TRBJ2-7|TRBV19
TGTGCCAGTAGTATAGGGTCTAGCGGGAGGGCCTGGGACGAGCAGTACTTC
CASSIGSSGRAWDEQYF
>TRBD1|NA|TRBJ2-7|TRBV7-9
TGTGCCAGCAGCCGCTCCCCGGGACAGATATACGAGCAGTACTTC
CASSRSPGQIYEQYF
>NA|few|TRBJ1-5|TRBV7-2
TGTGCCAGCAGCATTAGGGGGGGGAGCAATCAGCCCCAGCATTTT
CASSIRGGSNQPQHF
>NA|NA|TRBJ2-7|TRBV7-8
TGTGCCAGCAGCGATCAAACAGGATTTTCGGTCTACGAGCAGTACTTC
CASSDQTGFSVYEQYF
>NA|NA|TRBJ2-3|TRBV7-3
TGTGCCAGCCGCCTAGGCGGTAGAATGGGAGATACGCAGTATTTT
CASRLGGRMGDTQYF
>NA|NA|TRBJ1-4|TRBV14
TGTGCCAGCAGCCAAGTATTCGGGATCGATAATGAAAAACTGTTTTTT
CASSQVFGIDNEKLFF
>NA|NA|TRBJ2-1|TRBV19
TGTGCCAGTAGTATAGCGTCGGGAGAGAGGTCCTACAATGAGCAGTTCTTC
CASSIASGERSYNEQFF
>NA|NA|TRBJ1-2|TRBV6-6
TGTGCCAGCAGACGGGACGCCCCTGATGGCTACACCTTC
CASRRDAPDGYTF
>TRBD1|NA|TRBJ2-2|TRBV28
TGTGCCAGCAGTTTCCGGGACAGGGGGAACCGGGAGCTGTTTTTT
CASSFRDRGNRELFF
>TRBD2|NA|TRBJ2-5|TRBV27
TGTGCCAGCAGTTTACAAGGACTAGCGGGAAGTCCGGAGACCCAGTACTTC
CASSLQGLAGSPETQYF
>NA|medium-sized|TRBJ2-7|TRBV27
NA
CASSSSGVFYEQYF
>TRBD1|NA|TRBJ1-1|TRBV4-1
TGCGCCAGCAGCCAAGGGGGACAGGTGCCTGAAGCTTTCTTT
CASSQGGQVPEAFF
>NA|few|TRBJ2-5|TRBV9
TGTGCCAGCAGCGCCTCTGCGGGGAGTAGAGAGACCCAGTACTTC
CASSASAGSRETQYF
>TRBD1|NA|TRBJ1-5|TRBV4-3
TGCGCCAGCAGGGGGGACAGATATAGCAATCAGCCCCAGCATTTT
CASRGDRYSNQPQHF
>NA|few|TRBJ2-7|TRBV7-9
TGTGCCAGCAGTACCACCGGGACTCCTGCCTACGAGCAGTACTTC
CASSTTGTPAYEQYF
>NA|NA|TRBJ1-5|TRBV7-6
TGTGCCAGCAGCTTAGCGCGGGAGCAGCCCCAGCATTTT
CASSLAREQPQHF